Each of the 12 T cell receptor beta chains below was sequenced from the same sample in a study of T-cell memory formation after mild COVID-19. TCRdb reprocessed the 5' RACE reads with MiXCR, giving one entry per CDR3 protein. Of 30,000 or so distinct CDR3 sequences listed, around 21% are singletons. Sequencing used PBMCs or a T cell subset sorted from them (not recorded which). These receptors all stem from an adult who had mild COVID-19 (a few samples of this study predate the infection). Cell type and time point are not known.

This clonotype was counted many times. The rearrangement joins TRBV12-3 or TRBV12-4 to TRBJ1-5; unclear D gene. This CDR3 contains 13 residues. The ends were cut back, 6 bases at V and 6 bases at J, with 12 bases in the middle. The CDR3 DNA reads TGTGCCAGCAGCACCTCGGGGAGTCAGCCCCAGCATTTT. Protein: CASSTSGSQPQHF.

This clonotype came up many times. V is TRBV11-1 and J is TRBJ1-1; D is unclear. Trimming stripped 4 bases from V and 0 bases from J, with 12 bases between. CDR3 length equals 15 residues. Germline values: CDR1 SGHAT, CDR2 FQDESV (reference sequence). The CDR3 spells CASSSSRTMNTEAFF. CDR3 coding DNA: TGTGCCAGCAGCTCAAGCAGGACCATGAACACTGAAGCTTTCTTT.

This clonotype was seen just once. The CDR3 nucleotides are TGCGCCAGCAGCCAAGAAGACAGCCCCTGGTACGAGCAGTACTTC. Encoded protein: CASSQEDSPWYEQYF. The chain combines TRBV4-1 with TRBJ2-7, with D maybe TRBD1 (5 bases). Trimming took off 0 bases at V and 4 bases at J, with 13 bases between the two ends. CDR1 and CDR2 (germline): MGHRA, YSYEKL. This CDR3 comprises 15 residues.

The sample holds many counts of this clonotype. The chain links TRBV7-2 to TRBJ1-1, with 7 bases aligning to TRBD1. The CDR3 consists of 16 residues. The V segment lost 5 bases and the J segment 3 bases; nucleotides outside the gene matches: 12. Germline CDR1 is SGHTA and CDR2 is FQGNSA. The chain's CDR3 is CASSPRQGSEDTEAFF. The CDR3 region has the DNA TGTGCCAGCAGCCCGCGACAGGGATCGGAGGACACTGAAGCTTTCTTT.

This chain connects TRBV5-6 to TRBJ2-7; possible D gene TRBD1, 6 bases. CDR1 is SGHDT, CDR2 YYEEEE, per germline. The CDR3 has 14 residues. V gave up 4 bases and J gave up 1 base, with 12 bases separating them. The DNA for the CDR3 is TGTGCCAGCAGCCCCGGACAGAGTTCCTACGAGCAGTACTTC. It codes for CASSPGQSSYEQYF.

This clonotype has at least ten counts. The chain employs TRBV5-6 and TRBJ1-1; TRBD1 might be the D (5 bases). The CDR3 has 14 residues. CDR1 and CDR2 from the germline V gene are SGHDT and YYEEEE. V lost 4 bases to trimming and J lost 4 bases, with 14 bases between them. CDR3 sequence reads: CASSTYTRGTEAFF. DNA for the CDR3: TGTGCCAGCAGCACCTACACGAGGGGCACTGAAGCTTTCTTT.

There are a few counts of this clonotype. CDR3 amino acids: CASSWTKGGVGFQETQYF. DNA of the CDR3: TGCGCCAGCAGCTGGACAAAAGGGGGGGTAGGATTCCAAGAGACCCAGTACTTC. The rearrangement links TRBV5-1 to TRBJ2-5, with a tentative D call TRBD2 (7 bases). V shed 3 bases and J shed 1 base, with 22 bases lying between them. The CDR3 sequence is 18 residues long. Germline CDR1 reads SGHRS; CDR2 reads YFSETQ.

This clonotype was counted many times. The chain recombines TRBV7-9 with TRBJ1-1, with a possible D match to TRBD1 (5 bases). The CDR3 consists of 16 residues. Germline-derived CDR1 and CDR2 are SEHNR and FQNEAQ (reference sequence). The V and J ends lost 8 bases and 0 bases respectively, with 19 bases between them. For the CDR3, the DNA is TGTGCCAGCTCCCCTCGGGCAGGGAGGTTGAACACTGAAGCTTTCTTT. It translates to CASSPRAGRLNTEAFF.

J is TRBJ2-3 and V is TRBV4-3; D is unclear. V was clipped by 3 bases and J by 4 bases, with 14 bases between them. CDR3 length: 15 residues. Germline-derived CDR1 and CDR2 are LGHNA and YSLEER. The CDR3: CASSHQRRSPDTQYF. The CDR3 DNA is TGCGCCAGCAGCCACCAGAGGCGTAGCCCAGATACGCAGTATTTT.

At least ten counts were recorded for this clonotype. The J gene is TRBJ1-1, the V gene TRBV5-5; D gene ambiguous. Looked up from germline, CDR1 is SGHKS and CDR2 is YYEKEE (reference sequence). The germline V and J ends were trimmed by 0 bases and 0 bases, with 12 bases remaining between them. The CDR3 has 16 residues. In DNA, the CDR3 is TGTGCCAGCAGCTTGGACCTAGCAGCTCTGAACACTGAAGCTTTCTTT. Residues: CASSLDLAALNTEAFF.

The gene calls are TRBV18 and TRBJ1-5; the D is unclear. The length of the CDR3 is 15 residues. Germline-derived CDR1 and CDR2 are KGHSH and LQKENI. With 0 bases removed from V and 3 bases from J, the gap between germline ends came to 9 bases. This chain's CDR3 is CASSPPGRVNQPQHF. The CDR3 bases are TGTGCCAGCTCACCACCAGGAAGAGTCAATCAGCCCCAGCATTTT.

This clonotype was detected only a few times. V gene TRBV7-8 combines with J gene TRBJ1-1; no reliable D call. The V gene lost 5 bases and the J gene lost 4 bases, with 5 bases spanning the gap. The V gene's germline CDR1 is SGHVS and CDR2 FQNEAQ. This CDR3 is built from 11 residues. In nucleotides, the CDR3 is TGTGCCAGCAGCCCCCCCACTGAAGCTTTCTTT. Protein sequence: CASSPPTEAFF.